This T cell receptor beta chain was observed in a study of shared clonotypes between healthy human individuals. Profiled with immunoSEQ multiplex PCR; TCRdb holds only in-frame clones, not every one. Here the sample spans over 2 million clones, over 85% being singletons. The naive CD8 subset, CD45RO-negative cells positively selected for CCR7, excluded terminally differentiated effector memory CD45RA+ cells. CDR3 length: 16 amino acids. Germline lookup yields CDR1 ENHRY and CDR2 SYGVKD. V trimming: 6 bases; J trimming: 8 bases; junction bases outside the gene matches: 15. The sample was naive CD8+ T cells sorted from blood. The chain recombines TRBV10-3 with TRBJ2-1; 8 nucleotides agree with TRBD2. The origin of this receptor is a man aged 18 to 29 in good health. Written as DNA, the CDR3 is TGTGCCATCAGCATCACAAAGGACCCGGGAGGGCATGAGCAGTTCTTC. Its translation is CAISITKDPGGHEQFF.